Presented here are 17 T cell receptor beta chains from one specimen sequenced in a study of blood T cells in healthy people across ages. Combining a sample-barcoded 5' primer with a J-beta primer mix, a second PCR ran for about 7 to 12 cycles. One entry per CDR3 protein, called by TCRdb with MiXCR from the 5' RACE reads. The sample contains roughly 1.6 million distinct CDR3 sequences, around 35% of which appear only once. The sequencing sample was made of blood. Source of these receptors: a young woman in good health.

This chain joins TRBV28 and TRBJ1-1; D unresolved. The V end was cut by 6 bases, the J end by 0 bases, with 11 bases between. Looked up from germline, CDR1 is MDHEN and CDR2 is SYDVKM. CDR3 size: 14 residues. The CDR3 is CASSPNPVNTEAFF. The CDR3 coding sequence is TGTGCCAGCAGCCCTAACCCCGTGAACACTGAAGCTTTCTTT.

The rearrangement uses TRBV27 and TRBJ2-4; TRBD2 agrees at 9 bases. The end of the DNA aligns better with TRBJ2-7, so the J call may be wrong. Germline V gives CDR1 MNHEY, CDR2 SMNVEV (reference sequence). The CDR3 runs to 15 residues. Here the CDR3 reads CASSPSSGTPYEQYF. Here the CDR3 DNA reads TGTGCCAGCAGCCCTTCTAGCGGGACCCCCTACGAGCAGTACTTC.

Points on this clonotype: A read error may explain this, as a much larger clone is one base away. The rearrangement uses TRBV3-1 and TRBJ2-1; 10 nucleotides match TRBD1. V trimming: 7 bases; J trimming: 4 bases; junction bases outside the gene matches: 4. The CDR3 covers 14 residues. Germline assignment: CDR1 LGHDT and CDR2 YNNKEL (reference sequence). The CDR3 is CASTRDRGYNEQFF. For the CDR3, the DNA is TGTGCCAGCACCCGGGACAGGGGTTACAATGAGCAGTTCTTC.

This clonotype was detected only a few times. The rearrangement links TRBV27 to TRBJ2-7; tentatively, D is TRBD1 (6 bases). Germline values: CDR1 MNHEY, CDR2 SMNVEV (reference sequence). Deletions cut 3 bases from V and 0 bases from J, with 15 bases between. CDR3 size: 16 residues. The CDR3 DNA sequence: TGTGCCAGCAGTTTGTATGCAGGGGCTCTCTCCTACGAGCAGTACTTC. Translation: CASSLYAGALSYEQYF.

The CDR3: CASSLVQPNTEAFF. The CDR3 DNA reads TGCGCCAGCAGCTTGGTCCAGCCGAACACTGAAGCTTTCTTT. The rearrangement joins TRBV5-1 to TRBJ1-1; D is uncertain. The CDR3 extends over 14 amino acids. Trimming shortened V by 0 bases and J by 1 base, and 7 bases separated the two germline ends. Per the germline V gene, CDR1 is SGHRS and CDR2 is YFSETQ.

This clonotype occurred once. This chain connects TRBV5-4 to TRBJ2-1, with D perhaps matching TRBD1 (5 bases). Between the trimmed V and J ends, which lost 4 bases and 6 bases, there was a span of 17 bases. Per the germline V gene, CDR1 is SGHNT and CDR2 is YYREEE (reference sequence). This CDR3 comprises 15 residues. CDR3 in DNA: TGTGCCAGCAGCGCCGATCTTACAGGTTTCAATGAGCAGTTCTTC. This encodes CASSADLTGFNEQFF.

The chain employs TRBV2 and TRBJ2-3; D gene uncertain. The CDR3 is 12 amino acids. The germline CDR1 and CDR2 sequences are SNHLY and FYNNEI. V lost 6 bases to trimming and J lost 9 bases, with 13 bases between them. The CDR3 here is CASRGLGRTQYF. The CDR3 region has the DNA TGTGCCAGCAGGGGCCTTGGTAGAACGCAGTATTTT.

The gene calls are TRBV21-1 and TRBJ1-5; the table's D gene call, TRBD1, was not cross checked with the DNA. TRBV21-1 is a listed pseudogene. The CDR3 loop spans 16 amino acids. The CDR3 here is CASSKGTKGFDQPQHF. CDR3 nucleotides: TGTGCCAGCAGCAAAGGCACCAAGGGGTTCGATCAGCCCCAGCATTTT.

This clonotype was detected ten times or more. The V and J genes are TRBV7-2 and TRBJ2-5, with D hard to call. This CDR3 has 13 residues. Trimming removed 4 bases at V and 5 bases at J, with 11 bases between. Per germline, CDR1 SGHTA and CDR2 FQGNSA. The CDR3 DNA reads TGTGCCAGCAGCTCTCCACCCTGGGAGACCCAGTACTTC. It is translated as CASSSPPWETQYF.

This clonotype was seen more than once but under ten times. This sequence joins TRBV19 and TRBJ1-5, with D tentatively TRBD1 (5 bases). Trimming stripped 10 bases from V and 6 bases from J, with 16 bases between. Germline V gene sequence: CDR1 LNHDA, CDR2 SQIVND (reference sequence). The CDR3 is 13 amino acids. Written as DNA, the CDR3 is TGTGCCACCCGTCGGGGACCCGGTCAGCCCCAGCATTTT. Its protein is CATRRGPGQPQHF.

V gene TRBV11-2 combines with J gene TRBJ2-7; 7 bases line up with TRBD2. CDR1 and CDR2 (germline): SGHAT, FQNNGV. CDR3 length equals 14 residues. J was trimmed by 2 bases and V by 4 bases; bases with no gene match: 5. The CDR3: CASSSQAGTYEQYF. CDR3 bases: TGTGCCAGCAGCTCCCAAGCGGGGACCTACGAGCAGTACTTC.

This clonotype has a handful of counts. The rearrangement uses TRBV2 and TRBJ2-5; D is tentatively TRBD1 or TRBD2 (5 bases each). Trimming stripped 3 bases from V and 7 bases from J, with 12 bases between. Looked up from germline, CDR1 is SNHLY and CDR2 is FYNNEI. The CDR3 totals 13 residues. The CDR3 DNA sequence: TGTGCCAGCAGTGACCCTACTAGGGGGACCCAGTACTTC. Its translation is CASSDPTRGTQYF.

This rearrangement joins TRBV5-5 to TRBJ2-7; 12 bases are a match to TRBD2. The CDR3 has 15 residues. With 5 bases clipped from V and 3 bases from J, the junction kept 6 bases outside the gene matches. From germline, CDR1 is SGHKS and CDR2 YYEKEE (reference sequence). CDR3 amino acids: CASSWLAGGYYEQYF. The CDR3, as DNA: TGTGCCAGCAGTTGGCTAGCGGGAGGGTACTACGAGCAGTACTTC.

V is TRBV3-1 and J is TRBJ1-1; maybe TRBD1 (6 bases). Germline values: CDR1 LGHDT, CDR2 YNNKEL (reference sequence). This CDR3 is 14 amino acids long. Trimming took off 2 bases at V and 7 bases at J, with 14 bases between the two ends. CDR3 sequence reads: CASSQFLWTDEAFF. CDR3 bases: TGTGCCAGCAGCCAATTTTTGTGGACAGATGAAGCTTTCTTT.

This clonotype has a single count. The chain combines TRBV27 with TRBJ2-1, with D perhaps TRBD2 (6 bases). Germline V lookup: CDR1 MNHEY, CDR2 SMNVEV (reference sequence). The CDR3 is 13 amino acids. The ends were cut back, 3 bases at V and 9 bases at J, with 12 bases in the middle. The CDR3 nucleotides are TGTGCCAGCAGTTTGATTTACGGGGGTGAGCAGTTCTTC. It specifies CASSLIYGGEQFF.

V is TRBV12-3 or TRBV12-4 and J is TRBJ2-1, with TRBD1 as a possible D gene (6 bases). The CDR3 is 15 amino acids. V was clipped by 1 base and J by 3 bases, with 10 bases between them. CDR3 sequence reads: CASSLGQAGYNEQFF. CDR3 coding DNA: TGTGCCAGCAGTTTAGGACAGGCGGGCTACAATGAGCAGTTCTTC.

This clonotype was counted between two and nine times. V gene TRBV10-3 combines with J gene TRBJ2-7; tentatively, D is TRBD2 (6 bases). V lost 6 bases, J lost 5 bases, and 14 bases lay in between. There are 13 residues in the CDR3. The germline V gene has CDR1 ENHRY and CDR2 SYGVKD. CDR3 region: CAIRGDWGDEQYF. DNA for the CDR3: TGTGCCATCAGGGGGGACTGGGGAGACGAGCAGTACTTC.